The 17 T cell receptor beta chains presented below share a single source sample, sequenced in a study of T cell changes during pregnancy in multiple sclerosis. Assay: immunoSEQ multiplex PCR; the TCRdb copy retains only in-frame clones and omits some. Among approximately 92,000 clones listed, 85% to 95% were seen once. Source: peripheral blood, taken in the first trimester of pregnancy. The receptors were sampled from a female donor with multiple sclerosis, enrolled in a pregnancy study.

The V call is TRBV30, the J call TRBJ1-4, with TRBD1 as a possible D gene (5 bases). V was shortened by 4 bases and J by 4 bases, with 13 bases between the two germline ends. The germline CDR1 and CDR2 sequences are GTSNPN and SVGIG (reference sequence). CDR3 size: 14 residues. The CDR3 bases are TGTGCCTGGACCCCGGGGGGACTTAATGAAAAACTGTTTTTT. This sequence encodes CAWTPGGLNEKLFF.

The V and J genes are TRBV5-1 and TRBJ2-3; D is unclear. From germline, CDR1 is SGHRS and CDR2 YFSETQ. V shed 0 bases and J shed 0 bases, with 8 bases lying between them. The CDR3 spans 15 residues. The CDR3 region is CASSLDTPSTDTQYF. The CDR3 DNA is TGCGCCAGCAGCTTGGACACGCCTAGCACAGATACGCAGTATTTT. Full variable domain (outside the CDR3, taken from reference TRBV5-1 and TRBJ2-3): KAGVTQTPRYLIKTRGQQVTLSCSPISGHRSVSWYQQTPGQGLQFLFEYFSETQRNKGNFPGRFSGRQFSNSRSEMNVSTLELGDSALYLCASSLDTPSTDTQYFGPGTRLTVL.

CDR3 in amino acids: CAIGGAANTGELFF. The CDR3 DNA follows: TGTGCCATTGGGGGGGCAGCGAACACCGGGGAGCTGTTTTTT. This sequence joins TRBV10-3 and TRBJ2-2; D is perhaps TRBD2 (7 bases). The ends were cut back, 9 bases at V and 0 bases at J, with 11 bases in the middle. The CDR3 has 14 residues. Germline CDR1 is ENHRY and CDR2 is SYGVKD.

This clone came up many times. CDR3 region: CAISVKGGGYTF. CDR3 nucleotide sequence: TGTGCCATCAGTGTCAAGGGAGGTGGCTACACCTTC. The gene calls are TRBV10-3 and TRBJ1-2; no clear D. V lost 4 bases and J lost 7, with 10 bases in between. The CDR3 runs 12 residues. The germline V gene encodes CDR1 ENHRY and CDR2 SYGVKD.

The chain combines TRBV9 with TRBJ2-1; the D gene is possibly TRBD2 (6 bases). The CDR3 totals 15 residues. The V gene's germline CDR1 is SGDLS and CDR2 YYNGEE. V was shortened by 1 base and J by 4 bases, with 12 bases between the two germline ends. CDR3 DNA: TGTGCCAGCAGCGTAAGAGGGGAGGTATACAATGAGCAGTTCTTC. Translating gives CASSVRGEVYNEQFF.

The chain combines TRBV30 with TRBJ2-4; 12 bases map to TRBD2. This CDR3 has 14 residues. The V gene's germline CDR1 is GTSNPN and CDR2 SVGIG (reference sequence). Trimming took 3 bases from V and 7 from J; bases not matched to a gene: 4. In DNA form, the CDR3 reads TGTGCCTGGAGACTAGCGGGAGGAAGGAACATTCAGTACTTC. Its translation is CAWRLAGGRNIQYF.

The chain is built from TRBV19 and TRBJ1-5; 7 bases match TRBD1. CDR3 size: 15 residues. Looked up from germline, CDR1 is LNHDA and CDR2 is SQIVND (reference sequence). With 9 bases clipped from V and 1 base from J, the junction kept 9 bases outside the gene matches. CDR3 nucleotide sequence: TGTGCCAGCTCGACAGGGACGAGGAGCAATCAGCCCCAGCATTTT. It codes for CASSTGTRSNQPQHF.

CDR3 sequence (DNA): TGTGCCATCAGTGTACAGGGGGCTGGCTACACCTTC. Translating it yields CAISVQGAGYTF. V is TRBV10-3 and J is TRBJ1-2; 9 bases line up with TRBD1. The germline gives CDR1 ENHRY, CDR2 SYGVKD. The V and J ends lost 4 bases and 7 bases, in that order; junction bases with no gene match: 1. This CDR3 is built from 12 residues.

The chain is built from TRBV5-1 and TRBJ2-1, with D perhaps TRBD2 (6 bases). Germline V CDR1 and CDR2: SGHRS, YFSETQ. This CDR3 is 15 amino acids long. The V gene lost 4 bases and the J gene lost 1 base, with 12 bases spanning the gap. The CDR3 region is CASSPGAGSYNEQFF. The CDR3 nucleotides are TGCGCCAGCAGCCCGGGCGCGGGGTCCTACAATGAGCAGTTCTTC.

Ten or more counts support this clone. The gene calls are TRBV5-1 and TRBJ1-1, with 7 bases matching TRBD1. This CDR3 is 17 amino acids long. Per germline, CDR1 SGHRS and CDR2 YFSETQ. Unmatched junction bases numbered 9, after V lost 0 bases and J lost 1 base. The CDR3 DNA follows: TGCGCCAGCAGCTTGGTTTTTGGCGGGACAGCGAACACTGAAGCTTTCTTT. This gives the protein CASSLVFGGTANTEAFF.

This chain connects TRBV19 to TRBJ2-7, with 9 bases that match TRBD2. The CDR3 loop spans 21 amino acids. Germline V CDR1 and CDR2: LNHDA, SQIVND (reference sequence). J gave up 3 bases and V 3 bases, and 24 bases lay outside the gene matches. The CDR3 loop is CASSMGVLRQGILAGNYEQYF. CDR3 coding DNA: TGTGCCAGTAGTATGGGAGTTCTGAGACAGGGAATCCTAGCGGGAAACTACGAGCAGTACTTC. Full variable domain (rest looked up from reference TRBV19 and TRBJ2-7): DGGITQSPKYLFRKEGQNVTLSCEQNLNHDAMYWYRQDPGQGLRLIYYSQIVNDFQKGDIAEGYSVSREKKESFPLTVTSAQKNPTAFYLCASSMGVLRQGILAGNYEQYFGPGTRLTVT.

The genes are TRBV9 and TRBJ2-1; D is perhaps TRBD2 (7 bases). CDR3 size: 15 residues. The germline V gene has CDR1 SGDLS and CDR2 YYNGEE. The V gene lost 0 bases and the J gene lost 9 bases, with 16 bases spanning the gap. The CDR3 region is CASSVEGGGPLEQFF. The DNA for the CDR3 is TGTGCCAGCAGCGTAGAAGGGGGAGGGCCACTTGAGCAGTTCTTC.

The chain employs TRBV11-2 and TRBJ2-1, with TRBD1 matching over 7 bases. J was trimmed by 1 base and V by 5 bases; bases with no gene match: 5. From germline, CDR1 is SGHAT and CDR2 FQNNGV. CDR3 length: 15 residues. CDR3 bases: TGTGCCAGCAGCCGGACAGGACCTTCCTACAATGAGCAGTTCTTC. It specifies CASSRTGPSYNEQFF.

The chain couples TRBV2 to TRBJ2-2; tentatively, D is TRBD2 (6 bases). Germline loops: CDR1 SNHLY, CDR2 FYNNEI. CDR3 length: 13 residues. Trimming took off 9 bases at V and 8 bases at J, with 16 bases between the two ends. The CDR3 DNA is TGTGCCAGTTCCCGGGAGTCCTGGGGGGAGCTGTTTTTT. This sequence encodes CASSRESWGELFF.

The CDR3 DNA follows: TGTGCCAGCAGCTTAGGACTAGCGGGAGGGCCGGGAGATACGCAGTATTTT. Protein sequence: CASSLGLAGGPGDTQYF. V gene TRBV11-3 combines with J gene TRBJ2-3, with 14 bases matching TRBD2. V lost 1 base to trimming and J lost 5 bases; unmatched junction nucleotides: 5. The CDR3 consists of 17 residues. Germline-derived CDR1 and CDR2 are SGHNT and YENEEA. Looking up the rest from reference TRBV11-3 and TRBJ2-3 gives the full variable domain: EAGVVQSPRYKIIEKKQPVAFWCNPISGHNTLYWYLQNLGQGPELLIRYENEEAVDDSQLPKDRFSAERLKGVDSTLKIQPAELGDSAVYLCASSLGLAGGPGDTQYFGPGTRLTVL.

Points on this clone: The final CDR3 position lacks the conserved phenylalanine or tryptophan, pointing to a likely read error. The DNA is omitted, as the CDR3 cannot be located on it reliably, and the CDR3 follows TCRdb's listing. The chain recombines TRBV6-5 with TRBJ1-4; the table's D call, TRBD1, has no DNA check behind it. The V gene's germline CDR1 is MNHEY and CDR2 SVGAGI. The CDR3 is 9 amino acids long, termini counted. CDR3 protein: CASRQEGDP.

This sequence joins TRBV19 and TRBJ1-5, with D possibly matching TRBD1 (5 bases). This CDR3 spans 16 amino acids. V was cut by 6 bases and J by 0 bases, with 15 bases left in between. Germline V gene data show CDR1 as LNHDA and CDR2 as SQIVND (reference sequence). The CDR3, as DNA: TGTGCCAGTAGGGCCAGGGATTGGTATAGCAATCAGCCCCAGCATTTT. Translated: CASRARDWYSNQPQHF.